The 25 T cell receptor beta chains below come from one sample, sequenced in a study of CXCR3-negative and CXCR3-positive naive CD8 T cells. Study observations and caveats: Relative to CXCR3-negative naive cells, CXCR3-positive naive cells had more hydrophobic TRB CDR3s.

Preparation of TRB cDNA libraries relied on 5' RACE carrying UMI labels. TCRdb re-called the 5' RACE reads; one entry per CDR3 protein, DNA not given. Reported are approximately 100,000 distinct CDR3 sequences; the ten largest clones contain roughly 0.99%. Antigens of these TCRs are unknown. The specimen was naive CXCR3+ CD8+ T cells from blood. Documented subset: CD45RO-CCR7+CD27+CD95- naive CD8+ T cells expressing CXCR3 (TNR3+). The receptors stem from a human donor in good health. Some clones in this sample may be carry-over from other donors' samples.

V is TRBV7-2 and J is TRBJ2-7; with no DNA, the TCRdb D assignment of TRBD1 cannot be verified. Germline V gene lookup returns CDR1 SGHTA and CDR2 FQGNSA. The CDR3 contains 14 residues. CDR3 sequence: CASSLSRDHYEQYF.

The V and J genes are TRBV6-2 or TRBV6-3 and TRBJ2-7; checking the TCRdb D call of TRBD2 is not possible without DNA. Germline CDR1 reads MNHEY; CDR2 reads SVGEGT. The CDR3 has 12 amino acids. The CDR3 sequence is CATGLSSYEQYF.

The gene calls are TRBV7-9 and TRBJ1-4; the TCRdb call, TRBD1, lacks DNA for checking. The germline gives CDR1 SEHNR, CDR2 FQNEAQ (reference sequence). There are 15 residues in the CDR3. The CDR3 is CASSARDITNEKLFF.

The CDR3 spells CASRQEGQGGLAGELFF. This chain uses TRBV21-1 with TRBJ2-2; checking the TCRdb D call of TRBD1 is not possible without DNA. TRBV21-1 is annotated as a pseudogene. CDR3 length: 17 amino acids.

The chain uses TRBV7-6 and TRBJ2-3; TCRdb lists TRBD1, though no DNA is available to test this call. The germline V gene has CDR1 SGHVS and CDR2 FNYEAQ. The CDR3 spans 16 residues. CDR3 residues: CASSSPGTPKGDTQYF.

The chain couples TRBV5-1 to TRBJ2-1; TCRdb proposes TRBD1, but this gene call is untestable without DNA. Germline V gene lookup returns CDR1 SGHRS and CDR2 YFSETQ. The CDR3 is 17 amino acids. This chain's CDR3 is CASSFPQGQAIYNEQFF.

This chain uses TRBV4-2 with TRBJ2-3; TCRdb lists TRBD1, though no DNA is available to test this call. The CDR3 loop spans 15 amino acids. CDR1 is LGHNA, CDR2 YNFKEQ, per germline. CDR3 region: CASSQSRDGPDTQYF.

This chain uses TRBV20-1 with TRBJ2-1; TCRdb gives TRBD1 as the D gene, but with no DNA this cannot be confirmed. CDR3 size: 15 residues. Looked up from germline, CDR1 is DFQATT and CDR2 is SNEGSKA (reference sequence). CDR3 protein: CSAPPLSRSYNEQLF.

V gene TRBV4-2 combines with J gene TRBJ2-1; without DNA, the TCRdb call of TRBD1 cannot be checked. Germline CDR1 is LGHNA and CDR2 is YNFKEQ. The CDR3 consists of 15 residues. CDR3 protein: CASSRTGSSYNEQFF.

The CDR3 spells CASSIAGQGASEQYF. This rearrangement joins TRBV5-1 to TRBJ2-7; TCRdb names TRBD1, which stays unverified in the absence of DNA. Germline CDR1 is SGHRS and CDR2 is YFSETQ. This CDR3 has 15 amino acids.

This chain joins TRBV7-9 and TRBJ1-1. Germline lookup yields CDR1 SEHNR and CDR2 FQNEAQ (reference sequence). The CDR3 is made up of 14 amino acids. This chain's CDR3 is CASSLAEMNTEAFF.

The rearrangement uses TRBV7-7 and TRBJ2-7. Germline-derived CDR1 and CDR2 are SSHAT and FNYEAQ (reference sequence). CDR3 size: 13 residues. This CDR3 is CASSLDSSYEQYF.

The J gene is TRBJ2-5, the V gene TRBV28. Germline V gene sequence: CDR1 MDHEN, CDR2 SYDVKM. This CDR3 has 13 residues. The CDR3 spells CASSFGFRETQYF.

J is TRBJ2-7 and V is TRBV12-5. Germline CDR1 and CDR2: LGHNT and FRNRAP. The CDR3 consists of 12 residues. The chain's CDR3 is CASGLNPYEQYF.

V is TRBV4-3 and J is TRBJ2-3. The CDR3 runs 16 residues. Germline V gene lookup returns CDR1 LGHNA and CDR2 YSLEER. The CDR3 here is CASSQELHTSTDTQYF.

V usage is TRBV28 and J usage is TRBJ2-2. This CDR3 spans 11 amino acids. Germline CDR1 MDHEN, CDR2 SYDVKM. CDR3 region: CASMDTGELFF.

The chain recombines TRBV20-1 with TRBJ1-2; the D call of TRBD1 rests on TCRdb alone, since no DNA is present to check it. The CDR3 extends over 11 amino acids. CDR1 is DFQATT, CDR2 SNEGSKA, per germline (reference sequence). CDR3 amino acids: CSAATAPGDTF.

The chain links TRBV7-9 to TRBJ1-2; TCRdb indicates TRBD1, and absent DNA this call remains unverified. Germline values: CDR1 SEHNR, CDR2 FQNEAQ (reference sequence). CDR3 length: 13 amino acids. CDR3 protein: CASSHRENYGYTF.

This chain joins TRBV6-1 and TRBJ2-1. CDR3 length: 16 residues. Germline-derived CDR1 and CDR2 are MNHNS and SASEGT. CDR3 region: CASSDLVGSSYNEQFF.

The chain couples TRBV27 to TRBJ2-3; as DNA is missing, the TRBD1 call by TCRdb cannot be tested. Looked up from germline, CDR1 is MNHEY and CDR2 is SMNVEV (reference sequence). CDR3 length: 13 amino acids. The CDR3 reads CASRRRGSDTQYF.

The CDR3 reads CASSYSGHGSSGDEQFF. The chain uses TRBV6-2 or TRBV6-3 and TRBJ2-1; with no DNA, the TCRdb D assignment of TRBD2 cannot be verified. This CDR3 contains 17 residues. The V gene's germline CDR1 is MNHEY and CDR2 SVGEGT.

This chain joins TRBV6-5 and TRBJ1-4; with no DNA, the TCRdb D assignment of TRBD1 cannot be verified. The CDR3 consists of 15 residues. Germline CDR1 reads MNHEY; CDR2 reads SVGAGI. CDR3 sequence reads: CASRSGTGINEKLFF.

V and J are TRBV12-3 or TRBV12-4 and TRBJ1-1; the D call of TRBD1 rests on TCRdb alone, since no DNA is present to check it. The CDR3 is 14 amino acids. This CDR3 reads CASSFDSLNTEAFF.

The V call is TRBV7-8, the J call TRBJ2-3; TCRdb's D call, TRBD2, is unchecked because there is no DNA. The CDR3 length is 20 residues. Germline assignment: CDR1 SGHVS and CDR2 FQNEAQ. CDR3 amino acids: CASRANLRLAADEESDTQYF.

This CDR3 reads CASSSDQGHGYTF. The chain recombines TRBV5-1 with TRBJ1-2; TCRdb reports TRBD1, a call that lacks DNA to check it against. Germline values: CDR1 SGHRS, CDR2 YFSETQ. This CDR3 is built from 13 residues.